Listed here are 26 T cell receptor beta chains from one sample, sequenced in a study of blood T cell repertoires in COVID-19 (dated by TCRdb to the early 2020s). The protocol used for the library was the immunoSEQ multiplex PCR assay. The table comes from immuneACCESS by way of TCRdb, which keeps in-frame sequences with V and J called. Part of the clones is missing from these tables; in studies checked, under half for an unresolved V gene and the rest for unknown reasons. Here the sample has about 190,000 clones; under 80% occur a single time. Clones ranked in the top ten supply 9.5% to 15% of the sample. The material sequenced was peripheral blood. The source of these receptors is a woman aged 50 to 60 with acute or convalescent COVID-19.

The V and J genes are TRBV12-5 and TRBJ2-1, with 9 bases fitting TRBD2. The germline V gene encodes CDR1 LGHNT and CDR2 FRNRAP. V lost 6 bases to trimming and J lost 9 bases; unmatched junction nucleotides: 12. The CDR3 runs to 15 residues. The chain's CDR3 is CASGVAGAPMGEQFF. DNA for the CDR3: TGTGCTAGTGGCGTAGCGGGAGCCCCTATGGGTGAGCAGTTCTTC.

CDR3 DNA: TGTGCCAGCAGTGAATCGACAGGGCGTAATGAAAAACTGTTTTTT. Its translation is CASSESTGRNEKLFF. The chain has TRBV6-1 and TRBJ1-4; 7 bases align to TRBD1. Germline trimming cut 2 bases from V and 4 bases from J; bases unmatched to any gene: 4. Germline V gene lookup returns CDR1 MNHNS and CDR2 SASEGT. The CDR3 has 15 amino acids.

The chain links TRBV20-1 to TRBJ1-2, with a tentative D call TRBD1 (6 bases). Germline V gene data show CDR1 as DFQATT and CDR2 as SNEGSKA (reference sequence). The CDR3 extends over 11 amino acids. The germline V and J ends were trimmed by 6 bases and 12 bases, with 17 bases remaining between them. CDR3 DNA: TGCAGTGCAACTAGGACAGCCAGTGACACCTTC. Its translation is CSATRTASDTF.

The sample holds one count of this clone. This chain connects TRBV18 to TRBJ2-5; 9 bases line up with TRBD1. V lost 2 bases and J lost 3; bases outside the gene matches: 1. CDR1 and CDR2 (germline): KGHSH, LQKENI. The CDR3 has 14 amino acids. The DNA for the CDR3 is TGTGCCAGCTCACCAGACAGGGGGGAAGAGACCCAGTACTTC. Encoded protein: CASSPDRGEETQYF.

The CDR3 is CASGLNRVHSNSLSGTEAFF. CDR3 sequence (DNA): TGTGCTAGTGGCCTAAACAGGGTGCATAGTAATTCCCTCTCGGGCACTGAAGCTTTCTTT. This chain connects TRBV12-5 to TRBJ1-1; the D gene is possibly TRBD1 (6 bases). The CDR3 runs to 20 residues. The germline CDR1 and CDR2 sequences are LGHNT and FRNRAP. Trimming removed 6 bases at V and 4 bases at J, with 33 bases between.

This clone was recorded a few times. This sequence joins TRBV28 and TRBJ1-2; TRBD1 agrees at 7 bases. The V segment lost 5 bases and the J segment 8 bases; nucleotides outside the gene matches: 8. The CDR3 consists of 13 residues. Looked up from germline, CDR1 is MDHEN and CDR2 is SYDVKM. For the CDR3, the DNA is TGTGCCAGCAGTGGCGCAGGGGGGCGCGGCTACACCTTC. It yields the protein CASSGAGGRGYTF.

V gene TRBV3-1 (or the pseudogene TRBV3-2) combines with J gene TRBJ1-1; TRBD1 is a possible D gene (5 bases). There are 14 residues in the CDR3. Trimming left V 3 bases short and J 4 bases short, with 12 bases between. Germline V lookup: CDR1 LGHDT, CDR2 YNNKEL (reference sequence). The CDR3 DNA follows: TGTGCCAGCAGCCACTCGGACGGGGGCACTGAAGCTTTCTTT. This codes for CASSHSDGGTEAFF.

The chain has TRBV28 and TRBJ2-7, with TRBD2 matching over 12 bases. The length of the CDR3 is 14 residues. CDR1 is MDHEN and CDR2 is SYDVKM in the germline V gene. V lost 5 bases to trimming and J lost 4 bases; unmatched junction nucleotides: 3. The CDR3: CASSPSGGAYEQYF. CDR3 bases: TGTGCCAGCAGTCCTAGCGGGGGGGCTTACGAGCAGTACTTC.

The J gene is TRBJ2-7, the V gene TRBV28, with 11 positions matching TRBD2. CDR1 MDHEN and CDR2 SYDVKM come from the germline V gene. The CDR3 loop spans 17 amino acids. V lost 5 bases, J lost 6 bases, and 15 bases stayed unmatched. The CDR3 DNA reads as TGTGCCAGCAGTCCCACCAAGGGGGGTAGCGGGAGGGCCGAGCAGTACTTC. It codes for CASSPTKGGSGRAEQYF.

The genes are TRBV9 and TRBJ2-3, with a weak D call TRBD2 (5 bases). V was cut by 7 bases and J by 0 bases, with 12 bases left in between. Germline CDR1 reads SGDLS; CDR2 reads YYNGEE. The CDR3 is 14 amino acids. The CDR3 reads CASGRAPSTDTQYF. The CDR3 region has the DNA TGTGCCAGCGGGCGGGCACCCAGCACAGATACGCAGTATTTT.

The chain joins TRBV6-5 to TRBJ1-6; no clear D gene. The CDR3 is 16 amino acids. Per germline, CDR1 MNHEY and CDR2 SVGAGI. Trimming removed 2 bases at V and 7 bases at J, with 15 bases between. Here the CDR3 reads CASSYTTNIYNSPLHF. The CDR3 DNA reads as TGTGCCAGCAGTTACACCACTAATATCTACAATTCACCCCTCCACTTT.

The chain has TRBV7-2 and TRBJ1-5, with 7 bases matching TRBD1. V gave up 3 bases and J gave up 6 bases; unmatched junction bases: 8. The CDR3 extends over 15 amino acids. Germline CDR1 SGHTA, CDR2 FQGNSA. This chain's CDR3 is CASSLIRGSGQPQHF. CDR3 DNA sequence: TGTGCCAGCAGCTTGATCAGGGGGTCGGGTCAGCCCCAGCATTTT.

The chain recombines TRBV29-1 with TRBJ2-1, with unresolved D. Trimming pared 8 bases from V and 8 bases from J, leaving 22 bases between. The CDR3 has 14 amino acids. The germline V gene encodes CDR1 SQVTM and CDR2 ANQGSEA. The CDR3 DNA reads as TGCAGCCTAAATAGCCCCCATGGTCGGCATGAGCAGTTCTTC. The encoded protein is CSLNSPHGRHEQFF.

The sample holds a few counts of this clone. This rearrangement joins TRBV15 to TRBJ2-7; weak D call: TRBD2 (5 bases). V gave up 6 bases and J gave up 6 bases, with 18 bases separating them. The CDR3 length is 14 residues. Germline V CDR1 and CDR2: LNHNV, YYDKDF (reference sequence). The CDR3 region is CATSGVGRGAEQYF. The CDR3 region has the DNA TGTGCCACCAGTGGTGTAGGGAGAGGAGCCGAGCAGTACTTC. Filled out from reference TRBV15 and TRBJ2-7, the complete variable domain reads DAMVIQNPRYQVTQFGKPVTLSCSQTLNHNVMYWYQQKSSQAPKLLFHYYDKDFNNEADTPDNFQSRRPNTSFCFLDIRSPGLGDTAMYLCATSGVGRGAEQYFGPGTRLTVT.

The chain employs TRBV7-6 and TRBJ1-6, with D unclear. CDR1 is SGHVS, CDR2 FNYEAQ, per germline. The CDR3 has 16 amino acids. The germline V and J ends were trimmed by 1 base and 0 bases, with 7 bases remaining between them. The CDR3 here is CASSLGSYSYNSPLHF. DNA of the CDR3: TGTGCCAGCAGCTTAGGGTCCTACTCCTATAATTCACCCCTCCACTTT.

This clone was detected once. This chain joins TRBV7-2 and TRBJ2-6, with a weak D call TRBD2 (5 bases). Per germline, CDR1 SGHTA and CDR2 FQGNSA. V lost 5 bases and J 0 bases, leaving 11 bases between the germline ends. CDR3 size: 16 residues. CDR3 sequence: CASSPQAGSGANVLTF. The CDR3 coding sequence is TGTGCCAGCAGCCCCCAGGCGGGCTCTGGGGCCAACGTCCTGACTTTC.

This clone turned up a few times. The chain couples TRBV6-5 to TRBJ1-1; 7 nucleotides match TRBD1. V shed 5 bases and J 3 bases; nucleotides not matched to a gene: 6. CDR1 is MNHEY and CDR2 is SVGAGI in the germline V gene. The CDR3 is 14 amino acids. The CDR3 DNA sequence: TGTGCCAGCAGTACCTCCGGGACAGACACTGAAGCTTTCTTT. This gives the protein CASSTSGTDTEAFF.

V gene TRBV27 combines with J gene TRBJ2-4; 10 nucleotides match TRBD1. Unmatched junction bases numbered 9, after V lost 5 bases and J lost 5 bases. This CDR3 contains 16 residues. Per the germline V gene, CDR1 is MNHEY and CDR2 is SMNVEV (reference sequence). CDR3 sequence: CASSLTGGASQNIQYF. The CDR3 bases are TGTGCCAGCAGTCTGACAGGGGGCGCCAGCCAAAACATTCAGTACTTC.

The chain has TRBV5-4 and TRBJ2-1; the D gene is possibly TRBD2 (7 bases). The CDR3 length is 16 residues. Between the trimmed V and J ends, which lost 5 bases and 4 bases, there was a span of 19 bases. Germline CDR1 is SGHNT and CDR2 is YYREEE (reference sequence). The CDR3 spells CASRTLNREGYNEQFF. CDR3 sequence (DNA): TGTGCCAGCAGGACGCTTAACAGGGAGGGGTACAATGAGCAGTTCTTC.

The genes are TRBV6-1 and TRBJ2-7, with 7 bases aligning to TRBD1. Germline V gives CDR1 MNHNS, CDR2 SASEGT. The junction had 19 bases not matched to a gene; V was cut back by 0 bases and J by 2 bases. The CDR3 consists of 20 residues. CDR3 residues: CASSEARSARGSTTTYEQYF. CDR3 coding DNA: TGTGCCAGCAGTGAAGCGCGTTCGGCCAGGGGGTCAACCACCACCTACGAGCAGTACTTC.

The chain joins TRBV27 to TRBJ1-5; D is unclear. The CDR3 runs to 13 residues. Between the trimmed V and J ends, which lost 3 bases and 3 bases, there was a span of 6 bases. Germline V gene data show CDR1 as MNHEY and CDR2 as SMNVEV (reference sequence). The CDR3 spells CASSFKSNQPQHF. CDR3 bases: TGTGCCAGCAGTTTCAAATCCAATCAGCCCCAGCATTTT.

The chain has TRBV24-1 and TRBJ2-4; 7 nucleotides line up with TRBD2. Germline CDR1 is KGHDR and CDR2 is SFDVKD. This CDR3 region has 16 residues. Losses at the gene ends were 4 bases for V and 9 bases for J; bases not matched to a gene: 14. This chain's CDR3 is CATSDPKTKWEGIQYF. In nucleotides, the CDR3 is TGTGCCACCAGTGACCCCAAGACTAAATGGGAGGGCATTCAGTACTTC.

This clone was counted a few times. This sequence joins TRBV12-3 or TRBV12-4 and TRBJ1-2; D is possibly TRBD1 (5 bases). This CDR3 has 12 amino acids. The ends were cut back, 8 bases at V and 8 bases at J, with 15 bases in the middle. The chain's CDR3 is CASWGRGGGYTF. The DNA for the CDR3 is TGTGCCAGCTGGGGGAGGGGAGGGGGCTACACCTTC.

This clone was detected a few times. The chain employs TRBV30 and TRBJ1-2; D is unresolved. The V and J ends lost 3 bases and 12 bases respectively, with 14 bases between them. Germline lookup yields CDR1 GTSNPN and CDR2 SVGIG (reference sequence). The CDR3 consists of 11 residues. CDR3: CAWRSSGQDTF. The CDR3 bases are TGTGCCTGGAGATCGTCAGGTCAGGACACCTTC.

The chain couples TRBV7-2 to TRBJ1-5; the D gene is possibly TRBD1 (5 bases). V lost 1 base and J 3 bases, leaving 10 bases between the germline ends. This CDR3 is 15 amino acids long. Germline CDR1 SGHTA, CDR2 FQGNSA. CDR3 protein: CASSLDRGNNQPQHF. The CDR3 DNA reads TGTGCCAGCAGCTTAGATAGGGGTAACAATCAGCCCCAGCATTTT.

J is TRBJ2-3 and V is TRBV6-2 or TRBV6-3, with 8 bases that match TRBD2. The CDR3 extends over 15 amino acids. Germline trimming cut 5 bases from V and 1 base from J; bases unmatched to any gene: 5. Germline values: CDR1 MNHEY, CDR2 SVGEGT. The CDR3 DNA reads TGTGCCAGCAGTCCCAGCGGGAGTGGCACAGATACGCAGTATTTT. Translating it yields CASSPSGSGTDTQYF.